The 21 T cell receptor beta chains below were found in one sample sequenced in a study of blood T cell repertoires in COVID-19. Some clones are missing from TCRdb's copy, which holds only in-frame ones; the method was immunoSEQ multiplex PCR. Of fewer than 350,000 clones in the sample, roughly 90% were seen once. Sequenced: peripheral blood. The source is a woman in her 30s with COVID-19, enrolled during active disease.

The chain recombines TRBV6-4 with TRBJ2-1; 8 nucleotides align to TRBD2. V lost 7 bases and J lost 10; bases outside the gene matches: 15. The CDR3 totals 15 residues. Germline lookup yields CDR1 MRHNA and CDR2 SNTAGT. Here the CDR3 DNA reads TGTGCCAGCACCCCGGGAGCGGGAGTCTCCGGGGAGCAGTTCTTC. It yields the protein CASTPGAGVSGEQFF.

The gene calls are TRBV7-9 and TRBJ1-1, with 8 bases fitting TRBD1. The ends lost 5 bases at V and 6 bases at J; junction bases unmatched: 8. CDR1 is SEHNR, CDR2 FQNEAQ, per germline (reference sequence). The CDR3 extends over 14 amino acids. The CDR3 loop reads CASSKDREEAEAFF. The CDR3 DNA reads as TGTGCCAGCAGCAAGGACAGGGAGGAGGCTGAAGCTTTCTTT. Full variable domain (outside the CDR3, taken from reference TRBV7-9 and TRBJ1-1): DTGVSQNPRHKITKRGQNVTFRCDPISEHNRLYWYRQTLGQGPEFLTYFQNEAQLEKSRLLSDRFSAERPKGSFSTLEIQRTEQGDSAMYLCASSKDREEAEAFFGQGTRLTVV.

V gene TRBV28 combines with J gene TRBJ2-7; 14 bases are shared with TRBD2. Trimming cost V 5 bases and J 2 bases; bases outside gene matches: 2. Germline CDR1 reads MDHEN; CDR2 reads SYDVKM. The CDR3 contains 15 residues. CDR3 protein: CASSQTSGRAYEQYF. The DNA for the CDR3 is TGTGCCAGCAGTCAGACTAGCGGGAGGGCCTACGAGCAGTACTTC.

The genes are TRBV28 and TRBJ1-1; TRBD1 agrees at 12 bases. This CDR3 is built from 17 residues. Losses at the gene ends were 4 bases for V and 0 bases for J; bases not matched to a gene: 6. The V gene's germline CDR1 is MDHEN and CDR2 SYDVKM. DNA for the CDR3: TGTGCCAGCAGTTCAACCGGGACAGGGGGCTTGAACACTGAAGCTTTCTTT. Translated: CASSSTGTGGLNTEAFF.

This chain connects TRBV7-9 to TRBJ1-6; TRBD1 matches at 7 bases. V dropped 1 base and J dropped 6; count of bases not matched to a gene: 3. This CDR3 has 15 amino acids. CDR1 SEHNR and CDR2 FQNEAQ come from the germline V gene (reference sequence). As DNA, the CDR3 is TGTGCCAGCAGCTTAGGAGGGGGCTTTAATTCACCCCTCCACTTT. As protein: CASSLGGGFNSPLHF.

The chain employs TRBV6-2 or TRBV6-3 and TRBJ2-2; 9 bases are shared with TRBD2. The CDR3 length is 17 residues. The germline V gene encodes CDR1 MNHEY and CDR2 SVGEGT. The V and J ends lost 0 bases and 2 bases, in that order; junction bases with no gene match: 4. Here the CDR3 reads CASSYSNLAGNTGELFF. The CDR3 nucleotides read TGTGCCAGCAGTTACTCGAATCTAGCGGGAAACACCGGGGAGCTGTTTTTT.

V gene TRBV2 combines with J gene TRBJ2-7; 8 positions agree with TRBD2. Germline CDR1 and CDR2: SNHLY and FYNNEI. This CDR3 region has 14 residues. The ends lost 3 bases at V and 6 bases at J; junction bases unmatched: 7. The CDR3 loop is CASSDPREGSEQYF. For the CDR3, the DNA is TGTGCCAGCAGTGACCCCCGGGAGGGAAGCGAGCAGTACTTC.

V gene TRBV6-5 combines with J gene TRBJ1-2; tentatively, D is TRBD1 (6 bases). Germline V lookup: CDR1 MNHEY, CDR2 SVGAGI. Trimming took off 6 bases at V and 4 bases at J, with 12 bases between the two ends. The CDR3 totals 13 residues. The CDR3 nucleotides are TGTGCCAGCAGACTGACAGGTCGCTATGGCTACACCTTC. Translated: CASRLTGRYGYTF.

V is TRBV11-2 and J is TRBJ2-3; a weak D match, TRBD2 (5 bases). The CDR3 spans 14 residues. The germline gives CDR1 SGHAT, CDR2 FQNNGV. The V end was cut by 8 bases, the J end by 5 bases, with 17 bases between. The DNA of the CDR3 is TGTGCCAGCGTTCGGACTTCCCCCGGAGATACGCAGTATTTT. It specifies CASVRTSPGDTQYF. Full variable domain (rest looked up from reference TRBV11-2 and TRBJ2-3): EAGVAQSPRYKIIEKRQSVAFWCNPISGHATLYWYQQILGQGPKLLIQFQNNGVVDDSQLPKDRFSAERLKGVDSTLKIQPAKLEDSAVYLCASVRTSPGDTQYFGPGTRLTVL.

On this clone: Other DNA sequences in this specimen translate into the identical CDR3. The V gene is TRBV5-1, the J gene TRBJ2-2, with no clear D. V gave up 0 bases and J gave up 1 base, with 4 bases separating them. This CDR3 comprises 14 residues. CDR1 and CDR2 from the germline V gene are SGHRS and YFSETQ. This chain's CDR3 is CASSLAQNTGELFF. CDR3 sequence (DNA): TGCGCCAGCAGCTTGGCACAGAACACCGGGGAGCTGTTTTTT.

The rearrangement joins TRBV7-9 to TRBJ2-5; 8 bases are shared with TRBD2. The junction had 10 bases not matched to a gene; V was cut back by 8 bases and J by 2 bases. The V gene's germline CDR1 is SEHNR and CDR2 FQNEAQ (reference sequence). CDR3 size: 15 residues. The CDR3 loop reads CASRMGRGAQETQYF. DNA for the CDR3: TGTGCCAGCCGAATGGGGCGGGGGGCGCAAGAGACCCAGTACTTC.

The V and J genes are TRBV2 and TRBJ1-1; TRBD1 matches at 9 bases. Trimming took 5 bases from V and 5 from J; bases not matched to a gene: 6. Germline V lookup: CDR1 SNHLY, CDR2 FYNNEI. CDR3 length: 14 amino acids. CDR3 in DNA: TGTGCCAGCAGTAACCTGGACAGGGGAACTGAAGCTTTCTTT. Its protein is CASSNLDRGTEAFF.

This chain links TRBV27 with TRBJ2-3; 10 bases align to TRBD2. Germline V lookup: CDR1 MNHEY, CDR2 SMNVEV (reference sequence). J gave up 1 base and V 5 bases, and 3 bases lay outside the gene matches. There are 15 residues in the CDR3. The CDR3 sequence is CASSHGTSGTDTQYF. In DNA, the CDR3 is TGTGCCAGCAGTCACGGGACTAGCGGCACAGATACGCAGTATTTT.

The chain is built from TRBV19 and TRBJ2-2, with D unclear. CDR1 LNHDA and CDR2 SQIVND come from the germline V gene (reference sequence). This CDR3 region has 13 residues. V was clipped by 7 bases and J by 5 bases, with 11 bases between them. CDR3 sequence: CASTLSVTGELFF. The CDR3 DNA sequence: TGTGCCAGTACGCTGTCGGTGACCGGGGAGCTGTTTTTT.

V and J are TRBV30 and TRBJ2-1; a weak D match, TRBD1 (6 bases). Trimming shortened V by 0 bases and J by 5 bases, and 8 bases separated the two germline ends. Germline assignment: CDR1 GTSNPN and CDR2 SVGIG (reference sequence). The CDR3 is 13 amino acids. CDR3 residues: CAWSVGQHNEQFF. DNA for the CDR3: TGTGCCTGGAGTGTAGGACAGCACAATGAGCAGTTCTTC.

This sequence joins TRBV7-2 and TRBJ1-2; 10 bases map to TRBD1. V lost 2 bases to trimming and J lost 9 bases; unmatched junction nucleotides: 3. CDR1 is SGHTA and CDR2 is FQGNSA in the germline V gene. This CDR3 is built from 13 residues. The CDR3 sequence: CASSLRQGASYTF. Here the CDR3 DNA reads TGTGCCAGCAGCTTACGACAGGGGGCAAGCTACACCTTC.

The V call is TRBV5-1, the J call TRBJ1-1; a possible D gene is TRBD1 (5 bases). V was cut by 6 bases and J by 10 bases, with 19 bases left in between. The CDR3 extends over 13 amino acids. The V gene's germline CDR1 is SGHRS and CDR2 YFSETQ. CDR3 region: CASNLGPRERAFF. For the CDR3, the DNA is TGCGCCAGCAACCTGGGACCCCGGGAGAGAGCTTTCTTT. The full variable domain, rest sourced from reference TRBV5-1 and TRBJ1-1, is KAGVTQTPRYLIKTRGQQVTLSCSPISGHRSVSWYQQTPGQGLQFLFEYFSETQRNKGNFPGRFSGRQFSNSRSEMNVSTLELGDSALYLCASNLGPRERAFFGQGTRLTVV.

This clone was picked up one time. The chain's CDR3 is CSVLLQETQYF. Written as DNA, the CDR3 is TGCAGCGTCTTACTCCAAGAGACCCAGTACTTC. The chain links TRBV29-1 to TRBJ2-5; D ambiguous. This CDR3 has 11 residues. Germline assignment: CDR1 SQVTM and CDR2 ANQGSEA. Trimming pared 6 bases from V and 1 base from J, leaving 6 bases between.

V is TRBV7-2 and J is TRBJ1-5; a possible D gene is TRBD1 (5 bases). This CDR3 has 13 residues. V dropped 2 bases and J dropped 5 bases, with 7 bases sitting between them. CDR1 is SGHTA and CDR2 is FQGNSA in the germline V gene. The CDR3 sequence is CASSLLTDQPQHF. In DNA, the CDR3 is TGTGCCAGCAGCTTATTGACAGATCAGCCCCAGCATTTT.

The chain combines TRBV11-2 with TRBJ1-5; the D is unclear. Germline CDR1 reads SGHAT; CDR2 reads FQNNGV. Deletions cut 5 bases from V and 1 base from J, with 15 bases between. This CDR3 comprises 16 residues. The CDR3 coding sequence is TGTGCCAGCAGCCCTTACTCGGGTGGGAGCAATCAGCCCCAGCATTTT. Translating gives CASSPYSGGSNQPQHF.

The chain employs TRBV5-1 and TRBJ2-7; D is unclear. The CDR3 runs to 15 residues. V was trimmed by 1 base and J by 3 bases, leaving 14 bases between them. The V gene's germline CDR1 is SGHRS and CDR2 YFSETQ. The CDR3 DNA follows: TGCGCCAGCAGCTTGTCGCCTCTACTCCTCTACGAGCAGTACTTC. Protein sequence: CASSLSPLLLYEQYF.